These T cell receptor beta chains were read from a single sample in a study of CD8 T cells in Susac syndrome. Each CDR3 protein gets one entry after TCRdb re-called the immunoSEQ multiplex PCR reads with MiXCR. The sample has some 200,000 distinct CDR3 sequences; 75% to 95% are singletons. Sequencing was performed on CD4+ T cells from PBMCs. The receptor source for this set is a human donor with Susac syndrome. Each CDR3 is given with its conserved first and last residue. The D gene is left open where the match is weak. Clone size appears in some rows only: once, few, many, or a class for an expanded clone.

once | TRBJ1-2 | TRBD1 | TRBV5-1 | TGCGCCAGCACGGACAGGGGTTTCGATGGCTACACCTTC | CASTDRGFDGYTF
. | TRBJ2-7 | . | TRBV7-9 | TGTGCCAGCAGCCCGGACTGGAGCGAGCAGTACTTC | CASSPDWSEQYF
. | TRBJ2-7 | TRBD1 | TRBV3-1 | TGTGCCAGCAGCCAAGCCCAGGACAGGGGCTACGAGCAGTACTTC | CASSQAQDRGYEQYF
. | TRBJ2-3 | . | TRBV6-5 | TGTGCCAGCAGTTACGGAGCTGCAGATACGCAGTATTTT | CASSYGAADTQYF
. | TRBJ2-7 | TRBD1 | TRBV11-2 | TGTGCCAGCAGGCGTGACAGGGTCGACGAGCAGTACTTC | CASRRDRVDEQYF
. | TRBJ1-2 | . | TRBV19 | TGTGCCAGTAGGGGGGCAGAGCCGGCGGGGAACTATGGCTACACCTTC | CASRGAEPAGNYGYTF
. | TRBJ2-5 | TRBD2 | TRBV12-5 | TGTGCTAGTGGTTTAGCGGGGGAGGAGACCCAGTACTTC | CASGLAGEETQYF
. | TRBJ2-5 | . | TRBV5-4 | TGTGCCAGCAGCTTCACGGGAAAAGAGACCCAGTACTTC | CASSFTGKETQYF
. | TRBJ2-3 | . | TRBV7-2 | TGTGCCAGCAGCTTATACACAGATACGCAGTATTTT | CASSLYTDTQYF
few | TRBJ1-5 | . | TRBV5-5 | TGTGCCAGCAGCTTGGCAAATCAGCCCCAGCATTTT | CASSLANQPQHF
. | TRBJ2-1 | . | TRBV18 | TGTGCCAGCTCATACCAGGGGCTTTACAATGAGCAGTTCTTC | CASSYQGLYNEQFF
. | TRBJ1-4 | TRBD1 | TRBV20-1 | TGCAGTGCTAGAGATCTGGGGGACAGCGGGTTTTTT | CSARDLGDSGFF
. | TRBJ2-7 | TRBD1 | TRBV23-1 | TGCGCCAGCACTCTCTCGGGGACAGGGGGATACTACGAGCAGTACTTC | CASTLSGTGGYYEQYF
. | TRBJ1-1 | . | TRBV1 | TGCACCAGCAGCCAAGATAAAGGAACTGAAGCTTTCTTT | CTSSQDKGTEAFF
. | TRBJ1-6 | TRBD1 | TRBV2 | TGTGCCAGCAGTGATCTCGGGACAGCAGCCTCCCCCCTCCACTTT | CASSDLGTAASPLHF
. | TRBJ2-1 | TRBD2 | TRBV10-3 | TGTGCCATCAGGGGTAGCGGGAGGGCCGATGAGCAGTTCTTC | CAIRGSGRADEQFF
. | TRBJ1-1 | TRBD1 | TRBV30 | TGTGCCTGGAAGGGGCCAGGGGGGAACACTGAAGCTTTCTTT | CAWKGPGGNTEAFF
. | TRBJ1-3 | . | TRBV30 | TGTGCCTGGAGTGTCTCCCAGGCTTCCTCTGGAAACACCATATATTTT | CAWSVSQASSGNTIYF